This T cell receptor beta chain was profiled in a study of Ad26.COV2.S vaccination and SARS-CoV-2 variants. Findings and limits, study-wide: In TCR breadth and depth analyses, total T cell responses may have been underestimated. In vaccinated individuals, spike-specific CD8+ and CD4+ T cell responses reportedly displayed substantial breadth.

On this clone itself: What it recognizes is unknown.

The table came from immunoSEQ multiplex PCR; TCRdb's copy has only in-frame clones and leaves some out. The sample contains more than 250,000 clones, around 87% of which appear only once. Specified treatment: over 15 received Ad26.COV2.S at low or high dose, single or two shots; 5 received placebo; per-sample allocation not given. Following the first vaccine or placebo injection, samples were taken on day 63. A Boston adult aged 18-55 years was the donor. It was Wuhan-strain SARS-CoV-2 spike that the Ad26 vaccine vector expressed. The origin of this receptor is a person aged 18-65 years who received the Ad26.COV2.S COVID-19 vaccine or a placebo. Sequenced here: peripheral blood, sampled in a trial of Ad26.COV2.S vaccine versus placebo.

CDR3 sequence: CASRPDFRYEQYF. In nucleotides, the CDR3 is TGTGCCAGCAGGCCGGACTTCAGATACGAGCAGTACTTC. The chain uses TRBV2 and TRBJ2-7; a weak D match, TRBD2 (5 bases). CDR3 length: 13 amino acids. Trimming removed 6 bases at V and 4 bases at J, with 13 bases between. CDR1 and CDR2 from the germline V gene are SNHLY and FYNNEI.